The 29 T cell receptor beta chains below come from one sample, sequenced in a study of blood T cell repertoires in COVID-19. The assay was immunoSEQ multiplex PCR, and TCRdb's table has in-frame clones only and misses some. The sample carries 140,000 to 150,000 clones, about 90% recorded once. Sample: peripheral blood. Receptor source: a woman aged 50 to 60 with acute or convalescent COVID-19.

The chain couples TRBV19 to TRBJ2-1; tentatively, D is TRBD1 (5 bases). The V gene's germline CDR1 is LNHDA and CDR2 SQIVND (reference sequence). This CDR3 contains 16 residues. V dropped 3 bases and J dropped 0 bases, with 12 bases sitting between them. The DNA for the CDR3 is TGTGCCAGTAGTATCATAGACAGCAGCTCCTACAATGAGCAGTTCTTC. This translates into CASSIIDSSSYNEQFF.

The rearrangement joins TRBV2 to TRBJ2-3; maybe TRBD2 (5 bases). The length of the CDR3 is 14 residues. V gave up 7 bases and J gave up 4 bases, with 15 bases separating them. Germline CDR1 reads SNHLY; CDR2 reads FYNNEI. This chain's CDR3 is CASTSGSGADTQYF. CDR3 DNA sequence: TGTGCCAGCACGTCGGGAAGTGGAGCAGATACGCAGTATTTT.

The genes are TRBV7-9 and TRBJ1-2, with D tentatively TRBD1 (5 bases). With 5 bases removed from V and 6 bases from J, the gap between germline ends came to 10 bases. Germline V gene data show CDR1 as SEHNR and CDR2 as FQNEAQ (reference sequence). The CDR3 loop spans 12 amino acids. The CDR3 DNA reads TGTGCCAGCAGCCCCGACAGTAATGGCTACACCTTC. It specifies CASSPDSNGYTF. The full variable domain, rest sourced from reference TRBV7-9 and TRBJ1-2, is DTGVSQNPRHKITKRGQNVTFRCDPISEHNRLYWYRQTLGQGPEFLTYFQNEAQLEKSRLLSDRFSAERPKGSFSTLEIQRTEQGDSAMYLCASSPDSNGYTFGSGTRLTVV.

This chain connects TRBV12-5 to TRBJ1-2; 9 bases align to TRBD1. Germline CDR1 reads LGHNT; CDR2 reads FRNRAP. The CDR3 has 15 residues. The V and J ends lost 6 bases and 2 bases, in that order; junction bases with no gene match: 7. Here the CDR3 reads CASGWDRAGNYGYTF. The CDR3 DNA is TGTGCTAGTGGCTGGGACAGGGCGGGAAACTATGGCTACACCTTC.

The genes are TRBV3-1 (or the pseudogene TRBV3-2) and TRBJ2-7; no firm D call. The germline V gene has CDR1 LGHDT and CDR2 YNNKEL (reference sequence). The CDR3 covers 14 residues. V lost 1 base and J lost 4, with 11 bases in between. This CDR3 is CASSQAPTSYEQYF. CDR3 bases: TGTGCCAGCAGCCAAGCCCCGACTTCTTACGAGCAGTACTTC.

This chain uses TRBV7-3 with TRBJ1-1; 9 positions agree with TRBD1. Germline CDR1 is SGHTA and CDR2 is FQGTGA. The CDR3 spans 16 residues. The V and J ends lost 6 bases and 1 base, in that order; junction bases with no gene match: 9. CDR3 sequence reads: CASRSGTGSRNTEAFF. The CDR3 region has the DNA TGTGCCAGCAGGTCCGGGACAGGGTCACGGAACACTGAAGCTTTCTTT.

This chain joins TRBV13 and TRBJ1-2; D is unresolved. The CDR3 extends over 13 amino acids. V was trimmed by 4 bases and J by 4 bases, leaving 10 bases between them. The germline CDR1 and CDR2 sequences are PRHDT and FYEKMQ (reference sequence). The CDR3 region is CASSSGGGYGYTF. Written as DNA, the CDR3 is TGTGCCAGCAGCTCCGGCGGCGGCTATGGCTACACCTTC.

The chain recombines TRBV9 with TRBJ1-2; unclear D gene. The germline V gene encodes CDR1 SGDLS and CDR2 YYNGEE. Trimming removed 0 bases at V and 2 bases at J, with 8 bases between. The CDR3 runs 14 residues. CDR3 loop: CASSVGSVNYGYTF. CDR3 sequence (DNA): TGTGCCAGCAGCGTAGGATCGGTAAACTATGGCTACACCTTC.

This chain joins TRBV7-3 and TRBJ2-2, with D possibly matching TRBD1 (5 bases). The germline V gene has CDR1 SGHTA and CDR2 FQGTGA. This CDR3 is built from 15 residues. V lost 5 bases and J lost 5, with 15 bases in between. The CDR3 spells CASSAGQGLTGELFF. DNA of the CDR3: TGTGCCAGCAGCGCCGGTCAGGGATTGACCGGGGAGCTGTTTTTT.

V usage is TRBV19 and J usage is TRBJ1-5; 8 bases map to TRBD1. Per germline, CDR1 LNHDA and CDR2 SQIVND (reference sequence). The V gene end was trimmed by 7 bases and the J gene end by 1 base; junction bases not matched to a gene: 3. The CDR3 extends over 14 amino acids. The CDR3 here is CASTWTGSNQPQHF. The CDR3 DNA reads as TGTGCCAGTACCTGGACAGGGAGCAATCAGCCCCAGCATTTT.

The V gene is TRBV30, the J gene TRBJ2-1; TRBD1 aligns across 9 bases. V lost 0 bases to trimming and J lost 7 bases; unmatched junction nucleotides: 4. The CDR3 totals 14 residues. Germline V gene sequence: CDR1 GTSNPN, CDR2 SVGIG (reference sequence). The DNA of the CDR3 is TGTGCCTGGAGTGTAATGGGGACAGGGAATGAGCAGTTCTTC. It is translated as CAWSVMGTGNEQFF.

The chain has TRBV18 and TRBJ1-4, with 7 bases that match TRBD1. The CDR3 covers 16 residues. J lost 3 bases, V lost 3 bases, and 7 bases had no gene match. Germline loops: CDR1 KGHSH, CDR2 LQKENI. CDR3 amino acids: CASSPSGQAANEKLFF. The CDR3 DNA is TGTGCCAGCTCACCGTCTGGACAGGCTGCTAATGAAAAACTGTTTTTT.

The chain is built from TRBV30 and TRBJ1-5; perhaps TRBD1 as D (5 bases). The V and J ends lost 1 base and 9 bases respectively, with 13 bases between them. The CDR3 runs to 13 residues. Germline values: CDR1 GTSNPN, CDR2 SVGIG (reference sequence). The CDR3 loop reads CAWSAGSRTPQHF. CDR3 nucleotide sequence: TGTGCCTGGAGTGCAGGGTCTCGGACGCCCCAGCATTTT.

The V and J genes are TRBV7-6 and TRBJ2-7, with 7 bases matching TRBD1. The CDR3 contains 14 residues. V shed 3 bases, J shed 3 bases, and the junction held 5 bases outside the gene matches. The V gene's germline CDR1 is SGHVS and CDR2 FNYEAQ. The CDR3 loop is CASSLGQPNYEQYF. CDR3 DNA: TGTGCCAGCAGCTTGGGACAGCCCAACTACGAGCAGTACTTC.

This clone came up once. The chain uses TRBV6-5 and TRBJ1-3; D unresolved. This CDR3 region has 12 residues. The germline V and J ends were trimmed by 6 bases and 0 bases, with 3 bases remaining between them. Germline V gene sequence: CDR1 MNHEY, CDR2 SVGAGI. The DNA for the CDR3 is TGTGCCAGCAGGAGCTCTGGAAACACCATATATTTT. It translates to CASRSSGNTIYF.

The CDR3 spells CATSALNYGYTF. For the CDR3, the DNA is TGTGCCACCAGTGCCCTCAACTATGGCTACACCTTC. This sequence joins TRBV24-1 and TRBJ1-2; no firm D call. Trimming left V 5 bases short and J 2 bases short, with 5 bases between. The CDR3 is made up of 12 amino acids. The germline gives CDR1 KGHDR, CDR2 SFDVKD.

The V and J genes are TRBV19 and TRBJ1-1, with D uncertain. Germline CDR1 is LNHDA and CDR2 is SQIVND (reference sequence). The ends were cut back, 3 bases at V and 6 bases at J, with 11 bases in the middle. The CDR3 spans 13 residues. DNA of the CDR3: TGTGCCAGTAGTATCCTCCCCGCGTCTGAAGCTTTCTTT. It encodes CASSILPASEAFF.

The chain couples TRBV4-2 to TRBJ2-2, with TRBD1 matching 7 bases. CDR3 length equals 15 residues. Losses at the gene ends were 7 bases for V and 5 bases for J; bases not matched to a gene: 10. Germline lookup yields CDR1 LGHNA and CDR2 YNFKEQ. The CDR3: CASTTRQGGTGELFF. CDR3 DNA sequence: TGTGCCAGCACTACCCGACAGGGTGGGACCGGGGAGCTGTTTTTT.

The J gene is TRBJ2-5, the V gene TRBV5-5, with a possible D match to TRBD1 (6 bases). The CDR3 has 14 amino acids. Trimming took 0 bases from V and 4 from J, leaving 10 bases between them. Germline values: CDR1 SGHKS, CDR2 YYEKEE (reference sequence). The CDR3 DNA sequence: TGTGCCAGCAGCTTGGTGACAGGAACAGAGACCCAGTACTTC. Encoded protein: CASSLVTGTETQYF. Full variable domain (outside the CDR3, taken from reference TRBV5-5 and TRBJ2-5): DAGVTQSPTHLIKTRGQQVTLRCSPISGHKSVSWYQQVLGQGPQFIFQYYEKEERGRGNFPDRFSARQFPNYSSELNVNALLLGDSALYLCASSLVTGTETQYFGPGTRLLVL.

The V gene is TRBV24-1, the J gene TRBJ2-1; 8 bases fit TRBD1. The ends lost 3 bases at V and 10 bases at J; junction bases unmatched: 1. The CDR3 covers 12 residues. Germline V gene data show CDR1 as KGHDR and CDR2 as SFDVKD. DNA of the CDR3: TGTGCCACCAGTGATGGACAGGGAGAGCAGTTCTTC. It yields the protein CATSDGQGEQFF.

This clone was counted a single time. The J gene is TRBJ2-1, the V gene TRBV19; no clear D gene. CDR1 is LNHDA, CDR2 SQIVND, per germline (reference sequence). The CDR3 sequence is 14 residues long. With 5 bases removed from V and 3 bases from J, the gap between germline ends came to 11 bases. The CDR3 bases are TGTGCCAGTAGTCTGCCGCTAGACTACAATGAGCAGTTCTTC. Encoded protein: CASSLPLDYNEQFF.

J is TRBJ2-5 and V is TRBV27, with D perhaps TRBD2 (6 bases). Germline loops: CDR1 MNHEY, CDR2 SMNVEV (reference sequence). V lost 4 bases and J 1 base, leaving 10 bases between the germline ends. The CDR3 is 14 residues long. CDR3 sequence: CASSYGSPQETQYF. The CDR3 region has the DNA TGTGCCAGCAGTTACGGGAGCCCCCAAGAGACCCAGTACTTC.

This CDR3 is CAWSVRNTQYF. The CDR3, as DNA: TGTGCCTGGAGTGTCAGGAATACGCAGTATTTT. The chain employs TRBV30 and TRBJ2-3; no clear D gene. The CDR3 is 11 residues long. Looked up from germline, CDR1 is GTSNPN and CDR2 is SVGIG (reference sequence). Trimming pared 0 bases from V and 7 bases from J, leaving 5 bases between.

The CDR3 sequence is CASSPGQQQYF. The CDR3 bases are TGTGCCAGCAGCCCGGGACAGCAGCAGTATTTT. This sequence joins TRBV3-1 (or the pseudogene TRBV3-2) and TRBJ2-3; 7 bases align to TRBD1. Germline trimming cut 4 bases from V and 11 bases from J; bases unmatched to any gene: 3. The length of the CDR3 is 11 residues. Germline lookup yields CDR1 LGHDT and CDR2 YNNKEL (reference sequence).

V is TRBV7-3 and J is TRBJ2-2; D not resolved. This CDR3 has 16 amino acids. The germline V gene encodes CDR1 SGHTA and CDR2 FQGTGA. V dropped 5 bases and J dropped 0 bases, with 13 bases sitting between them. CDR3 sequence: CASSPRQQANTGELFF. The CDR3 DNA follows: TGTGCCAGCAGCCCCAGGCAGCAGGCGAACACCGGGGAGCTGTTTTTT.

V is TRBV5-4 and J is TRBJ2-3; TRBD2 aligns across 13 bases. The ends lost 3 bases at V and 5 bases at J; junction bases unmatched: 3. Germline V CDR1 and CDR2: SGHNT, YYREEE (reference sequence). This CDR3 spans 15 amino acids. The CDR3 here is CASSSGLAGVDTQYF. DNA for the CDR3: TGTGCCAGCAGCTCCGGACTAGCGGGAGTAGATACGCAGTATTTT.

CDR3 in DNA: TGTGCCAGCAGTGACTCGGCAAGGGGAGGAGGAGAGACCCAGTACTTC. Its translation is CASSDSARGGGETQYF. This chain links TRBV25-1 with TRBJ2-5; maybe TRBD2 (6 bases). The V end was cut by 3 bases, the J end by 4 bases, with 18 bases between. The CDR3 contains 16 residues. CDR1 and CDR2 (germline): MGHDK, SYGVNS.

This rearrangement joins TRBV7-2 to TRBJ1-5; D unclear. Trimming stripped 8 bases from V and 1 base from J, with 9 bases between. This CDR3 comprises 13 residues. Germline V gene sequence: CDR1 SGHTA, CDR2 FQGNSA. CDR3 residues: CASRGSSNQPQHF. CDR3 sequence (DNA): TGTGCCAGCCGAGGATCCAGCAATCAGCCCCAGCATTTT.

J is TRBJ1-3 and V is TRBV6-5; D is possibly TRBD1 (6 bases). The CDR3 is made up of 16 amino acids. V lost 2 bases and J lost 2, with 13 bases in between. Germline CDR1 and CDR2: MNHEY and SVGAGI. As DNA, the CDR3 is TGTGCCAGCAGTTACAGAGGACAGACGCCTGGAAACACCATATATTTT. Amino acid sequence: CASSYRGQTPGNTIYF.